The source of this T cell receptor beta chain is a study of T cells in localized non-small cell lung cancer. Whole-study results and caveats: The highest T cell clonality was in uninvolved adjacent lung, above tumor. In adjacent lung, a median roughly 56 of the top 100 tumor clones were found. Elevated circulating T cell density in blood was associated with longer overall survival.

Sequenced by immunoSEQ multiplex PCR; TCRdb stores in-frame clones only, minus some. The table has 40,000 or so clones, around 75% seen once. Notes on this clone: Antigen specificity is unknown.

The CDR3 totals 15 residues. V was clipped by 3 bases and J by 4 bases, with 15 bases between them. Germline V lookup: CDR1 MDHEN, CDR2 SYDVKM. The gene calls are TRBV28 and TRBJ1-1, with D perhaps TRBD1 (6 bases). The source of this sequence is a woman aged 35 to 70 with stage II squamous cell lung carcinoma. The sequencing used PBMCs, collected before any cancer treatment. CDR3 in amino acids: CASSFPHGTSTEAFF. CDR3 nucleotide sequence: TGTGCCAGCAGTTTCCCGCACGGGACATCCACTGAAGCTTTCTTT.